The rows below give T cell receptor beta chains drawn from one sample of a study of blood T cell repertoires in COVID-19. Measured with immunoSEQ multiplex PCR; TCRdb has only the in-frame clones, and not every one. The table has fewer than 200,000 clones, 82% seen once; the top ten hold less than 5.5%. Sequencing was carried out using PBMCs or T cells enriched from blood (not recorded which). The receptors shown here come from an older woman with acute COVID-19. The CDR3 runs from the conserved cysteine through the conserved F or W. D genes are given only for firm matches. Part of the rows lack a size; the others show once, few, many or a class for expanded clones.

CDR3: CASTHTQRNTEAFF
DNA: TGCGCCAGCACTCATACACAACGGAACACTGAAGCTTTCTTT
D: NA
J: TRBJ1-1
size: NA
V: TRBV4-3

CDR3: CASSTPGYRVSGYTF
DNA: TGTGCCAGCAGCACTCCCGGTTACAGGGTCTCTGGCTACACCTTC
D: NA
J: TRBJ1-2
size: NA
V: TRBV7-2

CDR3: CASSLGRAGIYEQYF
DNA: TGTGCCAGCAGCTTAGGTAGAGCGGGGATCTACGAGCAGTACTTC
D: TRBD2
J: TRBJ2-7
size: NA
V: TRBV7-8

CDR3: CASMPDRGNTEAFF
DNA: TGTGCCAGCATGCCTGACCGGGGGAACACTGAAGCTTTCTTT
D: NA
J: TRBJ1-1
size: NA
V: TRBV2

CDR3: CASRIGGGSYNEQFF
DNA: TGTGCCAGCAGGATCGGGGGAGGCTCCTACAATGAGCAGTTCTTC
D: NA
J: TRBJ2-1
size: NA
V: TRBV6-5

CDR3: CAWSQRGGSWFTF
DNA: TGTGCCTGGAGCCAACGGGGAGGGAGTTGGTTCACCTTC
D: NA
J: TRBJ1-2
size: many
V: TRBV30

CDR3: CASSLRGSGNTIYF
DNA: TGTGCCAGCAGCTTGAGGGGATCTGGAAACACCATATATTTT
D: NA
J: TRBJ1-3
size: NA
V: TRBV5-6

CDR3: CASSYHRMEIIHF
DNA: TGTGCCAGCAGTTACCACAGGATGGAAATCATCCACTTT
D: NA
J: TRBJ1-6
size: NA
V: TRBV12-3/TRBV12-4

CDR3: CASSPSASGYTF
DNA: TGTGCCAGCAGCCCCTCCGCGTCAGGCTACACCTTC
D: NA
J: TRBJ1-2
size: NA
V: TRBV7-9

CDR3: CASSLRQGRVVNEKLFF
DNA: TGTGCCAGCAGCCTCCGACAGGGGCGCGTTGTAAATGAAAAACTGTTTTTT
D: TRBD1
J: TRBJ1-4
size: once
V: TRBV7-2

CDR3: CSSLRGSSYNEQFF
DNA: TGCAGCTCCCTCCGGGGTAGCTCCTACAATGAGCAGTTCTTC
D: NA
J: TRBJ2-1
size: NA
V: TRBV29-1

CDR3: CASSSDRDQPQHF
DNA: TGTGCCAGCAGCTCCGACAGGGATCAGCCCCAGCATTTT
D: TRBD1
J: TRBJ1-5
size: once
V: TRBV7-8

CDR3: CASSQGAFTDTQYF
DNA: TGTGCCAGCAGCCAAGGGGCTTTCACAGATACGCAGTATTTT
D: NA
J: TRBJ2-3
size: many
V: TRBV3-1/TRBV3-2

CDR3: CASSMRLASGTEAFF
DNA: TGTGCCAGTAGTATGAGGTTGGCCTCCGGCACTGAAGCTTTCTTT
D: NA
J: TRBJ1-1
size: once
V: TRBV19

CDR3: CASSLSLPNEQFF
DNA: TGTGCCAGCAGCTTAAGTCTACCCAATGAGCAGTTCTTC
D: NA
J: TRBJ2-1
size: NA
V: TRBV7-6

CDR3: CASSSSGRDTQYF
DNA: TGTGCCAGCAGCTCTAGCGGGAGGGATACGCAGTATTTT
D: TRBD2
J: TRBJ2-3
size: NA
V: TRBV7-9

CDR3: CASSPTDRGFTNQPQHF
DNA: TGTGCCAGCAGTCCCACAGACAGGGGATTTACGAATCAGCCCCAGCATTTT
D: TRBD1
J: TRBJ1-5
size: once
V: TRBV6-2/TRBV6-3

CDR3: CASIPPSVRESEAFF
DNA: TGTGCCAGCATCCCACCCTCCGTGAGGGAGTCTGAAGCTTTCTTT
D: NA
J: TRBJ1-1
size: NA
V: TRBV7-9

CDR3: CASSLSSRQEAFF
DNA: TGTGCCAGCAGCTTGTCCTCCAGACAGGAAGCTTTCTTT
D: NA
J: TRBJ1-1
size: few
V: TRBV5-4

CDR3: CASSFSTGNTGELFF
DNA: TGCGCCAGCAGCTTTTCGACAGGGAACACCGGGGAGCTGTTTTTT
D: NA
J: TRBJ2-2
size: NA
V: TRBV5-1

CDR3: CATSGGGKELYGYTF
DNA: TGTGCCACCAGTGGGGGGGGTAAGGAGCTCTATGGCTACACCTTC
D: NA
J: TRBJ1-2
size: NA
V: TRBV24-1

CDR3: CASSLGRGRSQETQYF
DNA: TGTGCCAGCAGTTTAGGTAGGGGTAGGAGCCAAGAGACCCAGTACTTC
D: NA
J: TRBJ2-5
size: NA
V: TRBV27

CDR3: CASTHDRGWDEKLFF
DNA: TGTGCCAGCACTCATGATCGGGGTTGGGATGAAAAACTGTTTTTT
D: NA
J: TRBJ1-4
size: once
V: TRBV6-5

CDR3: CASSYRDNTPVGYTF
DNA: TGCGCCAGCAGCTACCGGGACAACACCCCTGTTGGCTACACCTTC
D: NA
J: TRBJ1-2
size: NA
V: TRBV5-1

CDR3: CASSLGGDVAGNTIYF
DNA: TGTGCCAGCAGCTTGGGGGGGGATGTGGCCGGAAACACCATATATTTT
D: NA
J: TRBJ1-3
size: NA
V: TRBV5-4

CDR3: CAWSPEGPVGYTF
DNA: TGTGCCTGGTCCCCGGAGGGACCGGTTGGCTACACCTTC
D: NA
J: TRBJ1-2
size: NA
V: TRBV30

CDR3: CASRARQETQYF
DNA: TGCGCCAGCAGGGCTCGCCAAGAGACCCAGTACTTC
D: NA
J: TRBJ2-5
size: once
V: TRBV10-2

CDR3: CASREPGTASGNTIYF
DNA: TGTGCCAGCAGGGAACCCGGGACAGCCTCTGGAAACACCATATATTTT
D: TRBD1
J: TRBJ1-3
size: NA
V: TRBV2

CDR3: CASSIGYSSAAYEQYF
DNA: TGTGCCAGTAGTATAGGGTATAGCAGCGCGGCATACGAGCAGTACTTC
D: NA
J: TRBJ2-7
size: NA
V: TRBV19

CDR3: CASSLTGGNAEAFF
DNA: TGTGCCAGCAGCTTAACAGGGGGCAACGCTGAAGCTTTCTTT
D: TRBD1
J: TRBJ1-1
size: once
V: TRBV11-2

CDR3: CASSLREDTEAFF
DNA: TGTGCCAGCAGTTTGCGGGAGGACACTGAAGCTTTCTTT
D: NA
J: TRBJ1-1
size: NA
V: TRBV28

CDR3: CASSPGIAEQFF
DNA: TGTGCCAGCAGTCCCGGGATAGCCGAGCAGTTCTTC
D: NA
J: TRBJ2-1
size: few
V: TRBV27

CDR3: CASRTPKPGQGSGYTF
DNA: TGTGCCAGTAGAACACCCAAGCCGGGACAGGGTTCTGGCTACACCTTC
D: TRBD1
J: TRBJ1-2
size: NA
V: TRBV19

CDR3: CASSLALGTGQETQYF
DNA: TGCGCCAGCAGCTTGGCCCTCGGGACAGGGCAAGAGACCCAGTACTTC
D: TRBD1
J: TRBJ2-5
size: NA
V: TRBV5-1

CDR3: CASSLAGGAYEQYF
DNA: TGTGCCAGCAGTTTAGCGGGAGGGGCCTACGAGCAGTACTTC
D: TRBD2
J: TRBJ2-7
size: NA
V: TRBV27

CDR3: CASSPPVRGYGSPLHF
DNA: TGTGCCAGCAGCCCACCAGTCAGGGGGTACGGTTCACCCCTCCACTTT
D: TRBD1
J: TRBJ1-6
size: once
V: TRBV7-2

CDR3: CASSSLAGGPLLDEQFF
DNA: TGTGCCAGCAGCTCCTTGGCGGGAGGGCCATTGTTGGATGAGCAGTTCTTC
D: TRBD2
J: TRBJ2-1
size: NA
V: TRBV7-8

CDR3: CAISGWDSFYEQYF
DNA: TGTGCCATCAGTGGGTGGGACAGTTTCTACGAGCAGTACTTC
D: TRBD1
J: TRBJ2-7
size: NA
V: TRBV10-3

CDR3: CASKGSGGTDTQYF
DNA: TGTGCCAGCAAGGGGAGCGGGGGCACAGATACGCAGTATTTT
D: TRBD2
J: TRBJ2-3
size: once
V: TRBV3-1/TRBV3-2

CDR3: CASSLATGAGMGNSPLHF
DNA: TGCGCCAGCAGCTTGGCCACAGGGGCAGGGATGGGAAATTCACCCCTCCACTTT
D: TRBD1
J: TRBJ1-6
size: NA
V: TRBV5-1

CDR3: CAWSPFAGELFF
DNA: TGTGCCTGGAGTCCGTTCGCCGGGGAGCTGTTTTTT
D: NA
J: TRBJ2-2
size: NA
V: TRBV30

CDR3: CASSPFPGQEAFF
DNA: TGCGCCAGCAGCCCCTTCCCGGGACAGGAAGCTTTCTTT
D: TRBD1
J: TRBJ1-1
size: NA
V: TRBV4-1

CDR3: CASSAAGGGTYGYTF
DNA: TGTGCCAGCAGCGCCGCAGGGGGTGGAACTTATGGCTACACCTTC
D: TRBD1
J: TRBJ1-2
size: NA
V: TRBV9

CDR3: CASNPRTGSTTEAFF
DNA: TGCGCCAGCAACCCGCGGACAGGGTCAACGACTGAAGCTTTCTTT
D: TRBD1
J: TRBJ1-1
size: NA
V: TRBV5-1

CDR3: CSVRMTGAEKLFF
DNA: TGCAGCGTTCGGATGACAGGGGCTGAAAAACTGTTTTTT
D: TRBD1
J: TRBJ1-4
size: NA
V: TRBV29-1

CDR3: CASSLGTGGYGYTF
DNA: TGTGCCAGCAGTTTAGGGACAGGGGGTTATGGCTACACCTTC
D: TRBD1
J: TRBJ1-2
size: NA
V: TRBV7-9

CDR3: CASSQERNYGYTF
DNA: TGTGCCAGCAGCCAAGAGAGGAACTATGGCTACACCTTC
D: NA
J: TRBJ1-2
size: NA
V: TRBV3-1/TRBV3-2

CDR3: CASRAARGPLGELFF
DNA: TGTGCCAGCAGGGCCGCCAGGGGCCCCCTGGGGGAGCTGTTTTTT
D: NA
J: TRBJ2-2
size: NA
V: TRBV2

CDR3: CASSSSGGARYEQFF
DNA: TGTGCCAGCAGCTCTAGCGGGGGGGCTAGGTATGAGCAGTTCTTC
D: TRBD2
J: TRBJ2-1
size: NA
V: TRBV5-4

CDR3: CASSVAGTSINEKLFF
DNA: TGTGCCAGCAGCGTAGCCGGGACAAGCATTAATGAAAAACTGTTTTTT
D: NA
J: TRBJ1-4
size: NA
V: TRBV9

CDR3: CASSLAGGGVQETQYF
DNA: TGCGCCAGCAGCTTGGCCGGAGGAGGGGTTCAAGAGACCCAGTACTTC
D: NA
J: TRBJ2-5
size: NA
V: TRBV5-1

CDR3: CASSAGFDYGYTF
DNA: TGTGCCAGCAGTGCCGGTTTCGACTATGGCTACACCTTC
D: NA
J: TRBJ1-2
size: NA
V: TRBV2

CDR3: CASSPGLAGRTGELFF
DNA: TGTGCCAGCAGTCCAGGACTAGCGGGGCGAACCGGGGAGCTGTTTTTT
D: TRBD2
J: TRBJ2-2
size: NA
V: TRBV7-7

CDR3: CASGTRGYNEQFF
DNA: TGTGCCAGCGGTACAAGGGGGTACAATGAGCAGTTCTTC
D: NA
J: TRBJ2-1
size: NA
V: TRBV7-2

CDR3: CASSPDRGGEQYF
DNA: TGTGCCAGTAGTCCGGACAGGGGAGGCGAGCAGTACTTC
D: TRBD1
J: TRBJ2-7
size: few
V: TRBV19